Below are 4 T cell receptor beta chains sequenced from a single sample in a study of T cell repertoires and Cas9 in healthy adults. TCRdb keeps only in-frame clones here, not all; method: immunoSEQ multiplex PCR. Among approximately 23,000 clones listed, 75% to 95% were seen once. Specimen: CD4+ effector T cells (CD127+, CD25-, CD137-, CD154-) from PBMCs; culture status not recorded. The receptors come from a human donor in good health.

This clone was picked up one time. The chain joins TRBV9 to TRBJ2-3; a weak D match, TRBD1 (5 bases). V lost 3 bases, J lost 6 bases, and 14 bases lay in between. Looked up from germline, CDR1 is SGDLS and CDR2 is YYNGEE. The CDR3 totals 14 residues. This CDR3 is CASSESPQGDTQYF. CDR3 coding DNA: TGTGCCAGCAGCGAGTCTCCGCAGGGTGATACGCAGTATTTT.

This chain uses TRBV28 with TRBJ1-2, with 8 bases identical to TRBD1. CDR1 is MDHEN and CDR2 is SYDVKM in the germline V gene. V trimming: 3 bases; J trimming: 8 bases; junction bases outside the gene matches: 5. This CDR3 comprises 13 residues. CDR3 bases: TGTGCCAGCAGTTTGCAGGGGGCGGGCGGCTACACCTTC. As protein: CASSLQGAGGYTF.

The chain employs TRBV5-6 and TRBJ2-1, with 9 bases aligning to TRBD2. Trimming took 4 bases from V and 0 from J; bases not matched to a gene: 5. Germline values: CDR1 SGHDT, CDR2 YYEEEE. The CDR3 runs to 16 residues. The CDR3 here is CASSGFSGSSYNEQFF. The CDR3 coding sequence is TGTGCCAGCAGCGGCTTTAGCGGGAGCTCCTACAATGAGCAGTTCTTC.

The rearrangement uses TRBV28 and TRBJ1-1; weak D call: TRBD1 (6 bases). V dropped 7 bases and J dropped 8 bases, with 17 bases sitting between them. In germline, CDR1 is MDHEN, CDR2 SYDVKM. The CDR3 sequence is 13 residues long. CDR3 nucleotides: TGTGCCAGCATTCGGGGGGCAGATGCGGAAGCTTTCTTT. It specifies CASIRGADAEAFF.